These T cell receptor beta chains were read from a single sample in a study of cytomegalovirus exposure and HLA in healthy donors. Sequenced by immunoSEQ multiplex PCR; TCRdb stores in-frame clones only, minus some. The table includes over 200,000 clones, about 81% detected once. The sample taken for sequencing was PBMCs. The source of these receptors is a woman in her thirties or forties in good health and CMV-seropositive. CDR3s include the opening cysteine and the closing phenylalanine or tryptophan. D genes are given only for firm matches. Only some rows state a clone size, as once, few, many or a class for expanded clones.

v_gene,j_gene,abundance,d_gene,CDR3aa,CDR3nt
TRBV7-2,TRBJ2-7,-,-,CASSSSYIQGYEQYF,TGTGCCAGCAGCTCCTCCTATATACAGGGATACGAGCAGTACTTC
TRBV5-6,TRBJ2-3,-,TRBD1,CASSLGTGGAGDTQYF,TGTGCCAGCAGCTTAGGGACAGGGGGCGCTGGGGATACGCAGTATTTT
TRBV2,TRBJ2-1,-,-,CASRVSGEQFF,TGTGCCAGCAGGGTCAGCGGCGAGCAGTTCTTC
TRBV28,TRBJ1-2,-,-,CASSWTVNYGYTF,TGTGCCAGCAGCTGGACAGTAAACTATGGCTACACCTTC
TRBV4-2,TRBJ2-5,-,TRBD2,CASSQGTRRLQETQYF,TGTGCCAGCAGCCAAGGGACTAGAAGGCTCCAGGAGACCCAGTACTTC
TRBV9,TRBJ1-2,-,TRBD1,CASSVGQGNYGYTF,TGTGCCAGCAGCGTGGGACAGGGTAACTATGGCTACACCTTC
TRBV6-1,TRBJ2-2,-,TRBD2,CASRGTSGINGELFF,TGTGCCAGCAGGGGGACTAGCGGGATAAACGGGGAGCTGTTTTTT
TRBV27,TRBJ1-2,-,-,CASMPGQTTLNYGYTF,TGTGCCAGCATGCCAGGGCAGACCACGCTCAACTATGGCTACACCTTC
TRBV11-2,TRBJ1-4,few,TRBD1,CASSLQGAGKLFF,TGTGCCAGCAGCTTACAGGGGGCGGGAAAACTGTTTTTT
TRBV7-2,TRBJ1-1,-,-,CASSLALEEPNTEAFF,TGTGCCAGCAGCTTAGCGCTCGAGGAACCGAACACTGAAGCTTTCTTT
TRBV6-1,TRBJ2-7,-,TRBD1,CASRGTGSSYEQYF,TGTGCCAGCAGGGGGACAGGGAGCTCCTACGAGCAGTACTTC
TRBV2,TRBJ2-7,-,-,CASSEIPQGSYEQYF,TGTGCCAGCAGTGAAATCCCCCAGGGTTCCTACGAGCAGTACTTC
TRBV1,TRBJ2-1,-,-,CTSSQDHSFRVSDEQFF,TGCACCAGCAGCCAAGATCATAGCTTTCGGGTATCGGATGAGCAGTTCTTC
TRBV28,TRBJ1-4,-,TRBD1,CATGDREAPNEKLFF,TGTGCCACCGGGGACAGGGAAGCGCCTAATGAAAAACTGTTTTTT
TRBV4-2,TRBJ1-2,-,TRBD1,CASSHRDRVNYGYTF,TGTGCCAGCAGCCACCGGGACAGGGTTAACTATGGCTACACCTTC
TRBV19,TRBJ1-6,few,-,CASSIGANSPLHF,TGTGCCAGTAGTATAGGGGCTAATTCACCCCTCCACTTT
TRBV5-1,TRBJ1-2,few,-,CASSQGSPGVNYGYTF,TGCGCCAGCTCCCAGGGGAGCCCTGGGGTTAACTATGGCTACACCTTC
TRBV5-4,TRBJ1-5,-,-,CASSLDTDQPQHF,TGTGCCAGCAGCTTGGACACAGATCAGCCCCAGCATTTT
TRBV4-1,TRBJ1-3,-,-,CASSQEARGSGNTIYF,TGCGCCAGCAGCCAAGAGGCCAGGGGCTCTGGAAACACCATATATTTT
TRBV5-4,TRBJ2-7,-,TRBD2,CASSRSTSGGALREQYF,TGTGCCAGCAGCCGATCCACGAGCGGGGGGGCTTTGAGGGAGCAGTACTTC
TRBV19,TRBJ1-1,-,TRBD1,CASTRAGGSMNTEAFF,TGTGCCAGTACCCGGGCAGGGGGCTCCATGAACACTGAAGCTTTCTTT
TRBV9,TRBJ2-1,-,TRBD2,CASSIVGTSGDEQFF,TGTGCCAGCAGCATAGTGGGGACTAGCGGCGATGAGCAGTTCTTC
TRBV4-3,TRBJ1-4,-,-,CASSSPGRKNEKLFF,TGCGCCAGCAGCTCCCCAGGAAGGAAAAATGAAAAACTGTTTTTT
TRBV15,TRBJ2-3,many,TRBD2,CATAAGTRDTDTQYF,TGTGCCACCGCGGCCGGGACTAGAGACACAGATACGCAGTATTTT
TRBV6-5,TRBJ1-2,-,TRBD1,CASSYSVDRRGYTF,TGTGCCAGCAGTTACTCGGTGGACAGGAGGGGCTACACCTTC
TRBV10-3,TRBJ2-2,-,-,CAISESSQRANTGELFF,TGTGCCATCAGTGAGTCGAGCCAGCGGGCAAACACCGGGGAGCTGTTTTTT
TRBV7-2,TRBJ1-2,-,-,CASSLGGGYRDGYTF,TGTGCCAGCAGCTTGGGAGGAGGGTATCGAGATGGCTACACCTTC
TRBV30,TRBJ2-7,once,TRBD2,CAWSLGGEQYF,TGTGCCTGGAGTCTGGGAGGGGAGCAGTACTTC
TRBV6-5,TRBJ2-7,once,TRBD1,CASRMDRGPGEQYF,TGTGCCAGCAGAATGGACAGGGGCCCTGGAGAGCAGTACTTC
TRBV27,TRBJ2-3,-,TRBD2,CASSSPRVSGGSSGLPDTQYF,TGTGCCAGCAGTTCACCCCGAGTAAGTGGAGGGTCTAGCGGCCTTCCAGATACGCAGTATTTT
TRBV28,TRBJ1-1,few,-,CASRPTGNTEAFF,TGTGCCAGCAGGCCGACAGGGAACACTGAAGCTTTCTTT
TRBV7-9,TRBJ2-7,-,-,CASSLKGSGSYEQYF,TGTGCCAGCAGCTTAAAGGGATCGGGGTCGTACGAGCAGTACTTC
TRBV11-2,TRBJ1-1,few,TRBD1,CASSLGRTGSTEAFF,TGTGCCAGCAGCTTAGGACGGACAGGGAGCACTGAAGCTTTCTTT
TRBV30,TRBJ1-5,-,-,CAWSHQDAGNQPQHF,TGTGCCTGGTCACATCAGGATGCAGGCAATCAGCCCCAGCATTTT
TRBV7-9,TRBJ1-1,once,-,CSSSLESNTEAFF,TGTTCCAGCAGCTTAGAAAGCAACACTGAAGCTTTCTTT
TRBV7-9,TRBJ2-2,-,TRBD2,CASSSPGLATGELFF,TGTGCCAGCAGCTCCCCGGGACTAGCGACCGGGGAGCTGTTTTTT
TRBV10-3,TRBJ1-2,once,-,CAISYSTGDYGYTF,TGTGCCATCAGTTACTCGACAGGAGACTATGGCTACACCTTC
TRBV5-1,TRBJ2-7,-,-,CASSLGQGISEQYF,TGCGCCAGCAGCTTGGGGCAGGGAATCAGCGAGCAGTACTTC
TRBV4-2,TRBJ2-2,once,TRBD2,CASSQEVAGGTNTGELFF,TGTGCCAGCAGCCAAGAGGTAGCGGGGGGGACGAACACCGGGGAGCTGTTTTTT
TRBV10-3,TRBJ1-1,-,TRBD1,CAISRQGPTEAFF,TGTGCCATCAGTAGACAGGGGCCCACTGAAGCTTTCTTT
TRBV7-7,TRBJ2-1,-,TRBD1,CASSLEGASYNEQFF,TGTGCCAGCAGCTTAGAGGGGGCCTCCTACAATGAGCAGTTCTTC
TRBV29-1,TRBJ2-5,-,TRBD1,CSVVARDSKETQYF,TGCAGCGTTGTCGCCCGGGACAGTAAAGAGACCCAGTACTTC
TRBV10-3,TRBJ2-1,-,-,CAISESTTYSYNEQFF,TGTGCCATCAGTGAGTCGACTACATACTCCTACAATGAGCAGTTCTTC
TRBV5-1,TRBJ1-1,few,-,CASSLQGETEAFF,TGCGCCAGCAGCTTGCAGGGCGAAACTGAAGCTTTCTTT
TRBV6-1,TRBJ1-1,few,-,CASSKEGSSYMNTEAFF,TGTGCCAGCAGTAAAGAGGGGTCCTCTTACATGAACACTGAAGCTTTCTTT
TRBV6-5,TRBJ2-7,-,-,CASSYSQGLSLYEQYF,TGTGCCAGCAGTTACTCACAGGGACTAAGCCTCTACGAGCAGTACTTC
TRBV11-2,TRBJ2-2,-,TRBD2,CASSLSLAGGGTGELFF,TGTGCCAGCAGCTTGTCACTAGCGGGGGGGGGCACCGGGGAGCTGTTTTTT
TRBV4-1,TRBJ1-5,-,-,CASSQQGSNQPQHF,TGCGCCAGCAGCCAACAGGGCAGCAATCAGCCCCAGCATTTT